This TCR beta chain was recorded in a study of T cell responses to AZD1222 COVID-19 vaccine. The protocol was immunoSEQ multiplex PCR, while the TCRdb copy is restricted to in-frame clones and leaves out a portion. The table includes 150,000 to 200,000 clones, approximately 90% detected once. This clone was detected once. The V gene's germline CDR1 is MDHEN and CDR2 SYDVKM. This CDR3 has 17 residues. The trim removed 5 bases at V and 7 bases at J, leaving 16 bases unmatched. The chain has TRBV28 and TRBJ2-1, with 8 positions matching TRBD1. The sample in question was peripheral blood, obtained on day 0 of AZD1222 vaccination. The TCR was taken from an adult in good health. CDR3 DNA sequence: TGTGCCAGCAGTCCGGCAGGTGGACAGGGACGAGGAAATGAGCAGTTCTTC. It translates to CASSPAGGQGRGNEQFF.